Shown below are 24 T cell receptor beta chains from a single sample sequenced in a study of blood T cell repertoires in COVID-19. The protocol was immunoSEQ multiplex PCR, while the TCRdb copy is restricted to in-frame clones and leaves out a portion. The sample consists of about 130,000 clones, over 75% of them appearing once. Material for sequencing was peripheral blood. The receptors here all came from a human donor in a cohort sampled during active COVID-19.

This chain links TRBV5-6 with TRBJ2-1; 11 bases agree with TRBD2. Germline trimming cut 1 base from V and 2 bases from J; bases unmatched to any gene: 8. The CDR3 contains 18 residues. Germline V CDR1 and CDR2: SGHDT, YYEEEE. The CDR3 DNA is TGTGCCAGCAGCTTGTTAGGGGCTAGCGGGGGGACCTACAATGAGCAGTTCTTC. It encodes CASSLLGASGGTYNEQFF.

This CDR3 is CASSLQGFGNTIYF. In DNA, the CDR3 is TGTGCCAGCAGCTTACAGGGGTTTGGAAACACCATATATTTT. The chain couples TRBV11-2 to TRBJ1-3; tentatively, D is TRBD1 (6 bases). Germline assignment: CDR1 SGHAT and CDR2 FQNNGV. The CDR3 runs to 14 residues. Trimming removed 2 bases from V and 3 bases from J, with 8 bases in between. The whole variable domain, remainder taken from reference TRBV11-2 and TRBJ1-3, is EAGVAQSPRYKIIEKRQSVAFWCNPISGHATLYWYQQILGQGPKLLIQFQNNGVVDDSQLPKDRFSAERLKGVDSTLKIQPAKLEDSAVYLCASSLQGFGNTIYFGEGSWLTVV.

The chain is built from TRBV5-4 and TRBJ1-6, with 9 positions matching TRBD1. The J segment lost 6 bases and the V segment lost 3 bases, leaving 10 bases of the junction unmatched. The CDR3 sequence is 17 residues long. Germline CDR1 reads SGHNT; CDR2 reads YYREEE (reference sequence). CDR3 sequence: CASSSGQGIVSNSPLHF. The CDR3 nucleotides are TGTGCCAGCAGCTCGGGACAGGGAATCGTATCTAATTCACCCCTCCACTTT.

CDR3 protein: CASSFRDRANTEAFF. In DNA form, the CDR3 reads TGTGCCAGCAGCTTCCGGGACAGGGCTAACACTGAAGCTTTCTTT. The gene calls are TRBV11-3 and TRBJ1-1; the match to TRBD1 covers 9 bases. Per germline, CDR1 SGHNT and CDR2 YENEEA. Trimming removed 3 bases from V and 2 bases from J; junction bases left unmatched: 4. This CDR3 region has 15 residues.

The chain couples TRBV27 to TRBJ2-1; 9 bases align to TRBD1. This CDR3 has 13 amino acids. Germline V CDR1 and CDR2: MNHEY, SMNVEV (reference sequence). V lost 8 bases and J lost 8; bases outside the gene matches: 7. The CDR3 spells CASRGQGYYEQFF. CDR3 nucleotides: TGTGCCAGCCGGGGACAGGGATATTATGAGCAGTTCTTC.

The chain links TRBV12-5 to TRBJ2-1; weak D call: TRBD1 (6 bases). The CDR3 has 15 residues. V lost 2 bases, J lost 3 bases, and 11 bases lay in between. The V gene's germline CDR1 is LGHNT and CDR2 FRNRAP. The CDR3 sequence is CASGLSQGGYNEQFF. The DNA for the CDR3 is TGTGCTAGTGGTTTGTCACAGGGCGGCTACAATGAGCAGTTCTTC. Using reference TRBV12-5 and TRBJ2-1 for the parts outside the CDR3, the full variable domain is DARVTQTPRHKVTEMGQEVTMRCQPILGHNTVFWYRQTMMQGLELLAYFRNRAPLDDSGMPKDRFSAEMPDATLATLKIQPSEPRDSAVYFCASGLSQGGYNEQFFGPGTRLTVL.

This chain connects TRBV6-5 to TRBJ1-1; D remains ambiguous. With 6 bases removed from V and 1 base from J, the gap between germline ends came to 9 bases. Germline CDR1 reads MNHEY; CDR2 reads SVGAGI. The CDR3 totals 13 residues. CDR3 coding DNA: TGTGCCAGCAGCAGTCGGGAGAACACTGAAGCTTTCTTT. Protein product: CASSSRENTEAFF.

At least ten counts were recorded for this clone. The J gene is TRBJ1-1, the V gene TRBV10-3, with a weak D call TRBD1 (6 bases). The germline gives CDR1 ENHRY, CDR2 SYGVKD. The CDR3 extends over 13 amino acids. The V gene lost 8 bases and the J gene lost 1 base, with 11 bases spanning the gap. CDR3 region: CAIRGGANTEAFF. CDR3 nucleotide sequence: TGTGCCATCCGTGGGGGCGCGAACACTGAAGCTTTCTTT.

V and J are TRBV5-1 and TRBJ2-5; 8 positions agree with TRBD2. Germline V lookup: CDR1 SGHRS, CDR2 YFSETQ. Trimming took 1 base from V and 3 from J; bases not matched to a gene: 5. The CDR3 is 15 amino acids. This CDR3 reads CASSLNGGAEETQYF. The CDR3 DNA follows: TGCGCCAGCAGCTTGAACGGGGGGGCCGAAGAGACCCAGTACTTC.

J is TRBJ2-3 and V is TRBV28; tentative D call: TRBD1 (5 bases). This CDR3 contains 16 residues. CDR1 MDHEN and CDR2 SYDVKM come from the germline V gene. V was shortened by 1 base and J by 3 bases, with 14 bases between the two germline ends. The CDR3 DNA sequence: TGTGCCAGCAGTTTATATAAGGGGCAGGGAACAGATACGCAGTATTTT. Translation gives CASSLYKGQGTDTQYF.

CDR3 nucleotide sequence: TGTGCCAGCAGCTCAACCGGGAAGAATCAGCCCCAGCATTTT. Translated: CASSSTGKNQPQHF. The chain employs TRBV7-9 and TRBJ1-5; the D is unclear. CDR3 length: 14 residues. Germline V gene sequence: CDR1 SEHNR, CDR2 FQNEAQ (reference sequence). V shed 4 bases and J shed 4 bases, with 11 bases lying between them.

The chain employs TRBV7-2 and TRBJ2-5; TRBD2 agrees at 7 bases. V shed 3 bases, J shed 2 bases, and the junction held 6 bases outside the gene matches. Per germline, CDR1 SGHTA and CDR2 FQGNSA. The CDR3 totals 15 residues. CDR3 DNA sequence: TGTGCCAGCAGCTTGTACGCGGGGGAACAAGAGACCCAGTACTTC. The encoded protein is CASSLYAGEQETQYF.

The CDR3 is CASSTTGAPRYF. CDR3 DNA: TGTGCCAGCAGCACCACAGGGGCCCCGCGGTATTTT. The V call is TRBV7-3, the J call TRBJ2-3, with 7 bases identical to TRBD1. The CDR3 is made up of 12 amino acids. Germline V gives CDR1 SGHTA, CDR2 FQGTGA. V lost 5 bases to trimming and J lost 14 bases; unmatched junction nucleotides: 10.

This chain connects TRBV27 to TRBJ1-2; 9 positions match TRBD1. Germline values: CDR1 MNHEY, CDR2 SMNVEV (reference sequence). The V gene end was trimmed by 3 bases and the J gene end by 7 bases; junction bases not matched to a gene: 3. This CDR3 comprises 13 residues. The CDR3 spells CASSFRTGAGYTF. The CDR3 coding sequence is TGTGCCAGCAGTTTCCGGACAGGGGCTGGCTACACCTTC.

V and J are TRBV15 and TRBJ1-5; the D gene is possibly TRBD1 (6 bases). V lost 5 bases and J lost 3, with 14 bases in between. The CDR3 consists of 15 residues. Germline loops: CDR1 LNHNV, CDR2 YYDKDF (reference sequence). The CDR3 here is CATSGSDRNNQPQHF. CDR3 bases: TGTGCCACCAGCGGGAGTGACAGGAACAATCAGCCCCAGCATTTT.

The chain uses TRBV27 and TRBJ1-4; no clear D gene. Trimming removed 4 bases at V and 0 bases at J, with 9 bases between. CDR3 length: 15 residues. Germline V lookup: CDR1 MNHEY, CDR2 SMNVEV (reference sequence). DNA of the CDR3: TGTGCCAGCAGTTCCCTCGGAGCAACTAATGAAAAACTGTTTTTT. Protein product: CASSSLGATNEKLFF.

V is TRBV3-1 (or the pseudogene TRBV3-2) and J is TRBJ1-1, with D tentatively TRBD1 (5 bases). The CDR3 spans 14 residues. V lost 1 base and J lost 2, with 8 bases in between. The V gene's germline CDR1 is LGHDT and CDR2 YNNKEL (reference sequence). CDR3 in DNA: TGTGCCAGCAGCCAAGGGGGGGGTAACACTGAAGCTTTCTTT. Protein sequence: CASSQGGGNTEAFF.

This clone came up a few times. V usage is TRBV30 and J usage is TRBJ2-3; 7 nucleotides agree with TRBD2. Germline V gene lookup returns CDR1 GTSNPN and CDR2 SVGIG (reference sequence). The V and J ends lost 2 bases and 3 bases, in that order; junction bases with no gene match: 8. This CDR3 region has 15 residues. CDR3 DNA sequence: TGTGCCTGGAGTTGGAGTGGCGGGAGTACAGATACGCAGTATTTT. Amino acid sequence: CAWSWSGGSTDTQYF.

This chain joins TRBV6-5 and TRBJ1-3, with TRBD1 as a possible D gene (5 bases). The CDR3 consists of 15 residues. CDR1 is MNHEY, CDR2 SVGAGI, per germline. Deletions cut 2 bases from V and 4 bases from J, with 12 bases between. The CDR3 DNA is TGTGCCAGCAGTTACGGGCAGGGTGGGGGAAACACCATATATTTT. Its protein product is CASSYGQGGGNTIYF.

This clone was counted between two and nine times. This chain joins TRBV5-4 and TRBJ2-6, with TRBD2 matching 10 bases. CDR1 SGHNT and CDR2 YYREEE come from the germline V gene (reference sequence). The ends lost 6 bases at V and 4 bases at J; junction bases unmatched: 7. The CDR3 has 16 residues. The CDR3 DNA reads TGTGCCAGCAAGGTAGCGGGGGGCAACGGGGCCAACGTCCTGACTTTC. Encoded protein: CASKVAGGNGANVLTF. Looking up the rest from reference TRBV5-4 and TRBJ2-6 gives the full variable domain: ETGVTQSPTHLIKTRGQQVTLRCSSQSGHNTVSWYQQALGQGPQFIFQYYREEENGRGNFPPRFSGLQFPNYSSELNVNALELDDSALYLCASKVAGGNGANVLTFGAGSRLTVL.

The genes are TRBV19 and TRBJ2-1, with TRBD2 identical over 8 bases. Germline CDR1 is LNHDA and CDR2 is SQIVND (reference sequence). The CDR3 is 14 residues long. V shed 9 bases and J 8 bases; nucleotides not matched to a gene: 12. CDR3 region: CASGTSWLRDEQFF. CDR3 nucleotides: TGTGCCAGCGGGACTAGTTGGTTACGTGATGAGCAGTTCTTC.

The chain carries TRBV6-6 and TRBJ1-1, with D perhaps TRBD1 (5 bases). The CDR3 covers 14 residues. From germline, CDR1 is MNHNY and CDR2 SVGAGI (reference sequence). V gave up 10 bases and J gave up 7 bases, with 22 bases separating them. CDR3 sequence reads: CATGGRGWEDEAFF. In DNA form, the CDR3 reads TGTGCCACCGGAGGACGGGGGTGGGAGGATGAAGCTTTCTTT.

The rearrangement joins TRBV19 to TRBJ2-7, with a tentative D call TRBD2 (5 bases). V lost 3 bases and J lost 0, with 6 bases in between. Per germline, CDR1 LNHDA and CDR2 SQIVND (reference sequence). The CDR3 loop spans 13 amino acids. In DNA form, the CDR3 reads TGTGCCAGTAGTATGAGGGTCTCCTACGAGCAGTACTTC. Its protein is CASSMRVSYEQYF.

The chain combines TRBV19 with TRBJ1-2; no firm D call. The length of the CDR3 is 16 residues. Trimming shortened V by 1 base and J by 9 bases, and 21 bases separated the two germline ends. Germline lookup yields CDR1 LNHDA and CDR2 SQIVND (reference sequence). CDR3 amino acids: CASSIGSGLGYSSYTF. The CDR3 DNA follows: TGTGCCAGTAGTATAGGTTCAGGACTTGGGTATTCTAGCTACACCTTC.